What follows is one T cell receptor (beta chain) and its context. It has no known antigen specificity. No qualities accompany the bases; no much larger clone lies one base away. This entry is derived from a study of OX40 agonist ivuxolimab in advanced cancers. Describing the broader study: Ivuxolimab was an agonistic, fully human IgG2 monoclonal antibody directed against OX40 (CD134), a costimulatory receptor. Partial responses were achieved by three dose-escalation patients, of whom one had hepatocellular carcinoma and two had cutaneous melanoma. In the dose-escalation cohort, roughly 80% of patients were male, and the mean age was approximately 60 years, with a range of roughly 20 to 80. The paper describes the monotherapy dose-escalation part (N of about 52 patients) of the phase I trial of ivuxolimab. The purpose of peripheral TCRbeta sequencing was to test whether ivuxolimab changed TCR sequence diversity and led to clonal T-cell expansion. Intravenous ivuxolimab was administered to patients every 2 weeks at six dose levels: 0.01, 0.1, 0.3, 1.5, 3 and 10 mg/kg. Prior anti-PD-1, anti-PD-L1 or anti-CTLA-4 therapy was permitted, and checkpoint inhibitors had been received by roughly 40% of dose-escalation patients. Among the roughly 50 dose-escalation patients, some 20 had hepatocellular carcinoma, roughly 15 melanoma, 9 renal cell carcinoma and 9 head and neck cancer. Study-wide conclusions, independent of this receptor: At doses of 0.1 to 3.0 mg/kg, clonal expansion of both CD4+ and CD8+ T cells in blood was seen between baseline and week 6. The antigen specificity of the peripheral T cells that underwent clonal expansion was not determined. After ivuxolimab, expanded clones were on average more numerous among CD8+ T cells than among CD4+ T cells. In partial responders in the 0.1-3.0 mg/kg groups, normalized peripheral clonal expansion was found to be among the lowest, especially among CD8+ T cells. Low levels of normalized T-cell clonal expansion were also seen in some nonresponding patients.

The trial excluded patients who had a history of autoimmune disease or who were on systemic immunosuppression. In every dose cohort, peripheral blood was drawn for TCR sequencing at baseline, cycle 4 day 1, and cycle 7 day 1. Samples came from an open-label, multicenter, first-in-human phase I dose-escalation trial of ivuxolimab. Adults with locally advanced or metastatic melanoma, renal cell, hepatocellular, or head and neck squamous cell carcinoma were enrolled in the trial. CD4+ and CD8+ T cells were sorted separately from peripheral blood before TCR sequencing. The germline ends are 11 bases apart after V is trimmed by 5 bases and J by 0 bases. The germline V gene encodes CDR1 SGHRS and CDR2 YFSETQ. Inclusive of the bounding cysteine and phenylalanine, the CDR3 is 14 residues long. Only the CDR3 DNA is retained, 42 bases long and in frame from the first base. To sequence the TCRbeta CDR3 region, genomic DNA was isolated from the sorted cells. The immunoSEQ Assay was used to sequence the TCRbeta CDR3 regions. The table comes from immuneACCESS by way of TCRdb, which keeps in-frame sequences with V and J called. Part of the clones is missing from these tables; in studies checked, under half for an unresolved V gene and the rest for unknown reasons. In this sample the table shows about 64,000 clones, 85% to 95% of which occur a single time. The ten largest clonotypes hold about 0.44% of the sample.

Sample: CD4+ or CD8+ T cells sorted from blood, taken in a trial of the OX40 agonist ivuxolimab. Recombination linked TRBV5-1 to TRBJ1-1, with a weak D call of TRBD1 (6 bases match). This TCR came from an adult with an advanced solid tumor such as melanoma, head and neck, liver or kidney cancer. The CDR3 is CASSSGGVNTEAFF. The sequenced DNA: TGCGCCAGCAGTTCTGGGGGCGTGAACACTGAAGCTTTCTTT.